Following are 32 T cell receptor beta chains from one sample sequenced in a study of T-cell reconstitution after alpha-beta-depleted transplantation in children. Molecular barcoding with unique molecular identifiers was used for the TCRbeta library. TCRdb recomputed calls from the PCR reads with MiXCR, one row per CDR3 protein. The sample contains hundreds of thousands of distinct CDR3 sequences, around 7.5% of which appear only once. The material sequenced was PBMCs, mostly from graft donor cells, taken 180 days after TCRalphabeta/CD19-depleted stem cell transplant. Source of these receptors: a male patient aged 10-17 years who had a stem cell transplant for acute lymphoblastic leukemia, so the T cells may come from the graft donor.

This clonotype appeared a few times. The DNA of the CDR3 is TGTGCCAGCAGCCAAAGGACGGACGGTTACGAGCAGTACTTC. It specifies CASSQRTDGYEQYF. The chain carries TRBV3-1 and TRBJ2-7; D unresolved. CDR1 is LGHDT, CDR2 YNNKEL, per germline (reference sequence). This CDR3 has 14 residues. V was pared by 2 bases and J by 4 bases, with 12 bases between.

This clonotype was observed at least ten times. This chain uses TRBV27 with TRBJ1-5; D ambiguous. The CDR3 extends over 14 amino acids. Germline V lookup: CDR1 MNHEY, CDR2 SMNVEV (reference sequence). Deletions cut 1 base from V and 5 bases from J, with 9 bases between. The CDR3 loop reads CASSLLGRDQPQHF. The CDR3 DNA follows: TGTGCCAGCAGTTTATTGGGCAGAGATCAGCCCCAGCATTTT.

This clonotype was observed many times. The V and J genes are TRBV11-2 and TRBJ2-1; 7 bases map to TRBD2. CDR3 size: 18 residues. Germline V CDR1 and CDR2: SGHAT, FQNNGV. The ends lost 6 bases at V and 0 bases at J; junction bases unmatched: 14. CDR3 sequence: CASSSPPRGTHSYNEQFF. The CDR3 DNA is TGTGCCAGCAGTTCTCCCCCGCGGGGGACCCACTCCTACAATGAGCAGTTCTTC.

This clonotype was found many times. The CDR3 DNA sequence: TGTGCCAGCAGAAGTGCGCCAGGACTAGCCAAATACAATGAGCAGTTCTTC. Amino acids: CASRSAPGLAKYNEQFF. The V call is TRBV7-8, the J call TRBJ2-1; 8 bases are a match to TRBD2. V was pared by 6 bases and J by 4 bases, with 14 bases of the junction left unmatched. The CDR3 consists of 17 residues. Germline CDR1 reads SGHVS; CDR2 reads FQNEAQ. The full variable domain, completed using reference TRBV7-8 and TRBJ2-1, is GAGVSQSPRYKVAKRGQDVALRCDPISGHVSLFWYQQALGQGPEFLTYFQNEAQLDKSGLPSDRFFAERPEGSVSTLKIQRTQQEDSAVYLCASRSAPGLAKYNEQFFGPGTRLTVL.

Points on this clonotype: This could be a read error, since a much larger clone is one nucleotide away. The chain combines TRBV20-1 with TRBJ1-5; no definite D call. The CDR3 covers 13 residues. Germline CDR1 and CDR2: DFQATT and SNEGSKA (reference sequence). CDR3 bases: TGCAGTACTAGGCCGCAGGGCAATCAGCCCCAGCATTTT. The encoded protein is CSTRPQGNQPQHF.

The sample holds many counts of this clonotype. The CDR3 region is CASSLTTGPYNEQFF. The CDR3 DNA reads TGCGCCAGCAGCTTGACGACTGGTCCTTACAATGAGCAGTTCTTC. J is TRBJ2-1 and V is TRBV5-1; no definite D call. Trimming pared 1 base from V and 4 bases from J, leaving 12 bases between. Germline CDR1 is SGHRS and CDR2 is YFSETQ. This CDR3 region has 15 residues.

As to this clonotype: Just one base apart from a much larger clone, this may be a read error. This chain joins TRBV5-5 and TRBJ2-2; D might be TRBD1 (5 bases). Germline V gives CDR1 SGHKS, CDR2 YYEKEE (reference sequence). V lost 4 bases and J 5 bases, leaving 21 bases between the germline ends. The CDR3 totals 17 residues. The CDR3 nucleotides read TGTGCCAGCAGCCCCCAGGGCAGGGTGGTTTTAACCGGGGAGCTGTTTTTT. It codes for CASSPQGRVVLTGELFF.

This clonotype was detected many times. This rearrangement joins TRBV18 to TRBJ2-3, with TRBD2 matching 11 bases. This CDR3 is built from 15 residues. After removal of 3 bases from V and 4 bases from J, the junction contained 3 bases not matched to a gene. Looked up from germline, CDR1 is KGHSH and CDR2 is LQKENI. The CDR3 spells CASSPLSGGADTQYF. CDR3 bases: TGTGCCAGCTCACCCCTTAGCGGGGGGGCAGATACGCAGTATTTT.

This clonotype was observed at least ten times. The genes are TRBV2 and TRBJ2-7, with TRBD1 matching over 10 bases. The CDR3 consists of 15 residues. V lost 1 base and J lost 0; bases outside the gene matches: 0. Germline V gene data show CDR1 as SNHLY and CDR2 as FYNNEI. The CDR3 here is CASSEGTGGSYEQYF. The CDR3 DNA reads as TGTGCCAGCAGTGAAGGGACAGGGGGCTCCTACGAGCAGTACTTC.

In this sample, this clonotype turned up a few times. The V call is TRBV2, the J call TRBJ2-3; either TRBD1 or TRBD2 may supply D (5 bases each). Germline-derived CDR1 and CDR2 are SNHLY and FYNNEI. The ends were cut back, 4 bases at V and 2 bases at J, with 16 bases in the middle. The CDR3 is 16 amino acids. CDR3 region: CASSARGPTHTDTQYF. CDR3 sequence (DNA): TGTGCCAGCAGTGCCCGGGGACCGACTCACACAGATACGCAGTATTTT.

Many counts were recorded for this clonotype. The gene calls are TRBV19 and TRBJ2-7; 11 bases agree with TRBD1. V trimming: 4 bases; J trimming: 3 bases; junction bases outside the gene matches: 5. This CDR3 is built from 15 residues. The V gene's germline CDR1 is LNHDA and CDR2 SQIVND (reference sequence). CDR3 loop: CASSTGQGAVYEQYF. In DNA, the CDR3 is TGTGCCAGTAGTACCGGACAGGGGGCGGTCTACGAGCAGTACTTC.

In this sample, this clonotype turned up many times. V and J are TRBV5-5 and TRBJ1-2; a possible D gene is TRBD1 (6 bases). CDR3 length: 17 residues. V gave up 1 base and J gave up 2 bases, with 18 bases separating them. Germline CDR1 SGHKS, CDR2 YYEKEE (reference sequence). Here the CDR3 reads CASSLTARGGSNYGYTF. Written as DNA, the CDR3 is TGTGCCAGCAGCTTGACAGCAAGAGGGGGGAGCAACTATGGCTACACCTTC.

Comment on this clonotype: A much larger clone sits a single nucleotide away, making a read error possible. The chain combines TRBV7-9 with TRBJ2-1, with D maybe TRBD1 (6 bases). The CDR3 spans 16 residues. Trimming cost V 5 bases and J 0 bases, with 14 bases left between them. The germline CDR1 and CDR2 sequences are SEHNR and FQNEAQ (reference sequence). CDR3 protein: CASSNTGRSSYNEQFF. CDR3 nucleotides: TGTGCCAGCAGCAACACAGGGCGAAGCTCCTACAATGAGCAGTTCTTC.

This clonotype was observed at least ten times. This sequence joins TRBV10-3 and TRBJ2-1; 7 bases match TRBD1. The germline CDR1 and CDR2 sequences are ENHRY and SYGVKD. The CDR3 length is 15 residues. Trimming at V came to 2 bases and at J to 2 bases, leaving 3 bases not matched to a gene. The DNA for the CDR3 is TGTGCCATCAGTGAGACTGACAGGGCCTACAATGAGCAGTTCTTC. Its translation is CAISETDRAYNEQFF.

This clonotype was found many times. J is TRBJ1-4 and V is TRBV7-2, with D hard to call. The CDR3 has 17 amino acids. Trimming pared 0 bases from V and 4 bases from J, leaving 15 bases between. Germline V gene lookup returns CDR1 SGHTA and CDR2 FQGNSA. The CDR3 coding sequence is TGTGCCAGCAGCTTAGCGCTCCGGACCACTTATAATGAAAAACTGTTTTTT. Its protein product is CASSLALRTTYNEKLFF.

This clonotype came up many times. The CDR3 DNA follows: TGTGCCAGCAGCGTGACATGGGGCGGAGCGAACACCGGGGAGCTGTTTTTT. It codes for CASSVTWGGANTGELFF. V is TRBV9 and J is TRBJ2-2; weak D call: TRBD1 (5 bases). CDR3 length equals 17 residues. CDR1 is SGDLS and CDR2 is YYNGEE in the germline V gene. V lost 2 bases and J lost 0, with 14 bases in between.

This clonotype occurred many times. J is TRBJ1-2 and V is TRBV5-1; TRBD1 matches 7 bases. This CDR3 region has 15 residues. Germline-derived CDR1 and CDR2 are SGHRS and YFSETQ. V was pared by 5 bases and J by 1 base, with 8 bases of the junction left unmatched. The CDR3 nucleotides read TGCGCCAGCAGATCCTCCACAGGGGTTAACTATGGCTACACCTTC. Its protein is CASRSSTGVNYGYTF.

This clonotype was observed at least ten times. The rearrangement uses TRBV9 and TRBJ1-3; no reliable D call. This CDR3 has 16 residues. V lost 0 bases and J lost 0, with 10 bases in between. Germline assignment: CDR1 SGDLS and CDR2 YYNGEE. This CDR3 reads CASSVDPRDSGNTIYF. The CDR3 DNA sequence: TGTGCCAGCAGCGTAGACCCGAGAGACTCTGGAAACACCATATATTTT.

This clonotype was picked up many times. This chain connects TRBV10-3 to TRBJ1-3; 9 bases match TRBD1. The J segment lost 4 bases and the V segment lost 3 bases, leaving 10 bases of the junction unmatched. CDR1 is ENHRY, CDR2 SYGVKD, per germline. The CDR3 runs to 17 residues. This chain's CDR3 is CAISERGDRVVGNTIYF. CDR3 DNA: TGTGCCATCAGTGAAAGAGGGGACAGGGTAGTCGGAAACACCATATATTTT.

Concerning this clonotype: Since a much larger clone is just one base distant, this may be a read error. CDR3 region: CASSSDGYGNQPHHF. The CDR3 region has the DNA TGTGCCAGCAGCTCCGATGGATACGGCAATCAGCCCCATCATTTT. The genes are TRBV7-2 and TRBJ1-5, with D uncertain. CDR3 length: 15 amino acids. CDR1 SGHTA and CDR2 FQGNSA come from the germline V gene. Drawing the rest from reference TRBV7-2 and TRBJ1-5, the complete variable domain is GAGVSQSPSNKVTEKGKDVELRCDPISGHTALYWYRQSLGQGLEFLIYFQGNSAPDKSGLPSDRFSAERTGGSVSTLTIQRTQQEDSAVYLCASSSDGYGNQPHHFGDGTRLSIL.

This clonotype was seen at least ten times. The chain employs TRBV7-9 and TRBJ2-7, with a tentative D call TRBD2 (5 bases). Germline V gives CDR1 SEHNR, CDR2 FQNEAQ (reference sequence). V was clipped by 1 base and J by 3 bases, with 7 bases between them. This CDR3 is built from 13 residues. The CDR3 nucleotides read TGTGCCAGCAGCTTAGACGGGGTCTACGAGCAGTACTTC. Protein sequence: CASSLDGVYEQYF.

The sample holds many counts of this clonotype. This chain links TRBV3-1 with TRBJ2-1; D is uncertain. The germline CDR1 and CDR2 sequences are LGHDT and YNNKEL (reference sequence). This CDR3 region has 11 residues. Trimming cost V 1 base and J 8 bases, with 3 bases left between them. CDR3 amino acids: CASSQVDEQFF. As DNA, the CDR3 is TGTGCCAGCAGCCAAGTCGATGAGCAGTTCTTC.

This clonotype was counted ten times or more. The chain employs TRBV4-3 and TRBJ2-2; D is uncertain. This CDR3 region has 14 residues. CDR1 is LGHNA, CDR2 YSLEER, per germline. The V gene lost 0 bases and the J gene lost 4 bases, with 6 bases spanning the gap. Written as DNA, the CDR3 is TGCGCCAGCAGCCAAGATCATGGCACCGGGGAGCTGTTTTTT. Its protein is CASSQDHGTGELFF.

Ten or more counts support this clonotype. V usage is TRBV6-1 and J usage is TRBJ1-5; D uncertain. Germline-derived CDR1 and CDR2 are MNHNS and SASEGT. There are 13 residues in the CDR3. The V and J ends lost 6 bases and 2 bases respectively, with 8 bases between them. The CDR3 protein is CASRIRGNQPQHF. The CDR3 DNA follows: TGTGCCAGCAGGATCCGGGGCAATCAGCCCCAGCATTTT.

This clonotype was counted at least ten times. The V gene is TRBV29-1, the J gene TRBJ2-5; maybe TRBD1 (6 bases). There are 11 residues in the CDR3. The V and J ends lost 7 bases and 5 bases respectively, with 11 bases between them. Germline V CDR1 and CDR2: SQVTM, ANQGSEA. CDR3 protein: CSADSLETQYF. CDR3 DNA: TGCAGCGCGGACAGCCTTGAGACCCAGTACTTC. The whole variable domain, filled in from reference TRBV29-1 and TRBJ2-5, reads SAVISQKPSRDICQRGTSLTIQCQVDSQVTMMFWYRQQPGQSLTLIATANQGSEATYESGFVIDKFPISRPNLTFSTLTVSNMSPEDSSIYLCSADSLETQYFGPGTRLLVL.

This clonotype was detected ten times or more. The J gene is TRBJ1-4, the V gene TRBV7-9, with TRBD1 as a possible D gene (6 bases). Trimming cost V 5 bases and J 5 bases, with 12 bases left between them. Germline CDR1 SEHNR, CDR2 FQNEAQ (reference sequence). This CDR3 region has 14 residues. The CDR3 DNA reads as TGTGCCAGCAGCCCCGAGGGGGGGAATGAAAAACTGTTTTTT. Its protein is CASSPEGGNEKLFF.

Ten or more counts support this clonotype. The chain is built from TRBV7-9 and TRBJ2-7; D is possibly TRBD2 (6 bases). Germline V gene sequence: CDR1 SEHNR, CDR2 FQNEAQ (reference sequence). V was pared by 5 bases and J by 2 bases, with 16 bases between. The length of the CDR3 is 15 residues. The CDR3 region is CASSPVGLPTYEQYF. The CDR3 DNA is TGTGCCAGCAGCCCGGTGGGACTCCCAACCTACGAGCAGTACTTC.

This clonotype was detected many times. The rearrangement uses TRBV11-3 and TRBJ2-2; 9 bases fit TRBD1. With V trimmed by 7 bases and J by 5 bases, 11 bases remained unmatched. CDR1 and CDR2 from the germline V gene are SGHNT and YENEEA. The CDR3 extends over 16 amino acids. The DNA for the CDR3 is TGTGCCAGCACCCACGGGACAGGGAAAAGAACCGGGGAGCTGTTTTTT. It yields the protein CASTHGTGKRTGELFF.

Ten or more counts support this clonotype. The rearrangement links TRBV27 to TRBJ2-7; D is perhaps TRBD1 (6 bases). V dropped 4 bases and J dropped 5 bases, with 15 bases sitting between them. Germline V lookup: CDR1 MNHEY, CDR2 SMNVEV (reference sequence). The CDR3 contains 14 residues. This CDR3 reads CASSSHRVQDEQYF. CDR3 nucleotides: TGTGCCAGCAGTTCCCACAGGGTCCAAGACGAGCAGTACTTC.

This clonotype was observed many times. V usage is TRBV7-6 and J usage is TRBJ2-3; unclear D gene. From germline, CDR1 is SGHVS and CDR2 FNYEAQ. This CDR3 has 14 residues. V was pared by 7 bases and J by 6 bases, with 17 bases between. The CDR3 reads CASTSGRPGDTQYF. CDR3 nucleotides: TGTGCCAGCACCTCCGGCCGGCCTGGGGATACGCAGTATTTT.

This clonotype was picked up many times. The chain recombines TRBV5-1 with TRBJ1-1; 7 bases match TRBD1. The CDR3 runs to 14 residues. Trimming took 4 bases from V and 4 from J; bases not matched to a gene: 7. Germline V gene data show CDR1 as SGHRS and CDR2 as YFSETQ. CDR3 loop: CASSNGQVGTEAFF. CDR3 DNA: TGCGCCAGCAGCAACGGACAGGTGGGCACTGAAGCTTTCTTT.

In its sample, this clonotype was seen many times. The CDR3 DNA reads as TGTGCCAGCACCGACACGAGCTCTGGGGCCAACGTCCTGACTTTC. This translates into CASTDTSSGANVLTF. The V call is TRBV2, the J call TRBJ2-6; D is uncertain. Germline values: CDR1 SNHLY, CDR2 FYNNEI. The V end lost 7 bases, the J end lost 0 bases, and 10 bases lay between the germline ends. CDR3 length: 15 residues.